This is a list of T cell receptor beta chains from one sample in a study of T cell repertoires in cytomegalovirus infection. TCRdb processed the reads anew with MiXCR; each CDR3 protein has one entry. The table has 700,000 to 950,000 distinct CDR3 sequences, 32% seen once. These TCRs' antigens remain unknown. Sequencing used cultured CD8+ T cells from PBMCs, obtained from culture after CMV antigen stimulation. Receptor source: a human donor in good health (CMV status not recorded). Some clones in this sample may be carry-over from other donors' samples. Each CDR3 is given without its conserved first and last residue.

J: TRBJ2-5
V: TRBV19
CDR3: ASSIDGLAGETQY

J: TRBJ2-1
V: TRBV12-3/TRBV12-4
CDR3: ASTSGGRDNEQF

J: TRBJ2-2
V: TRBV27
CDR3: AAMGGGGELF

J: TRBJ2-1
V: TRBV19
CDR3: ASSKPLAGGTYSYNEQF

J: TRBJ1-1
V: TRBV27
CDR3: ASSSVQGNTEAF

J: TRBJ2-5
V: TRBV7-2
CDR3: ASSTPGDMQY

J: TRBJ1-5
V: TRBV6-6
CDR3: ASSEGRGWPQH

J: TRBJ2-2
V: TRBV5-4
CDR3: ASKGQPTNTGELF

J: TRBJ2-5
V: TRBV7-2
CDR3: ASSLRMAEQETQY

J: TRBJ1-5
V: TRBV6-5
CDR3: ASSRGAYSNQPQH

J: TRBJ1-2
V: TRBV6-5
CDR3: ASSYSGRDYGYT